The present T cell receptor beta chain was sequenced within a study of identical twins. Findings and caveats of the study: Sequences that were out-of-frame, alpha and twin-shared displayed an excess of low generation probability.

The CDR3 covers 13 residues. CDR1 is DFQATT and CDR2 is SNEGSKA in the germline V gene (reference sequence). V was trimmed by 3 bases and J by 1 base, leaving 7 bases between them. Template switching added a universal primer site; cDNA carried unique molecular identifiers. TCRdb recomputed calls from the 5' RACE reads with MiXCR, one row per CDR3 protein. Found here are a few hundred thousand distinct CDR3 sequences, over 9.5% of them singletons; the top ten hold more than 8.5%. This clonotype was picked up a small number of times. Its antigen remains unknown. This clonotype was sampled from a man aged 50 or older in good health. Sample: memory T cells sorted from blood. This chain connects TRBV20-1 to TRBJ2-1, with D possibly being TRBD1 (5 bases). The CDR3 DNA reads TGCAGTGCTAGGTACAGGTCCTACAATGAGCAGTTCTTC. It is translated as CSARYRSYNEQFF.